A selection of T cell receptor beta chains follows, all from one sample in a study of shared clonotypes between healthy human individuals. Here immunoSEQ multiplex PCR was the method, and the copy in TCRdb shows in-frame clones only, minus some. Of some 2,500,000 clones in the sample, roughly 92% were seen once. Sequencing input: naive CD4+ T cells from PBMCs. The receptors shown here come from a man aged 18 to 30 in good health. Some clones in this sample may be carry-over from other donors' samples. CDR3s include the opening cysteine and the closing phenylalanine or tryptophan. Expanded clones get a size class; other rows say once, few or many, or leave the size out.

>TRBV20-1|.
CSTAEQVEQYF
>TRBV9|.
CASSVALGTNNEQFF
>TRBV18|.
CASSPPAGRSTEAFF
>TRBV27|once
CASSMTWGREQYF
>TRBV30|.
CAWFDRAGANVLTF
>TRBV2|.
CASRGGWNTEAFF
>TRBV2|.
CASSALRLAGLTYEQYF
>TRBV10-1|.
CASKPSGTGAPYEQYF
>TRBV7-3|.
CASSLRAGTDTQYF
>TRBV25-1|.
CASSEVGSDEQFF
>TRBV5-1|.
CASFRDSRSCEQYF
>TRBV7-2|.
CASSLESGTYEQYF
>TRBV7-9|.
CASSRLSGKTNTGELFF
>TRBV19|.
CASNGQGTEAFF
>TRBV10-1|.
CASSEGGAGGTGELFF
>TRBV9|.
CASSVSGSSGEKLFF
>TRBV10-3|.
CAISESTRPEAFF
>TRBV7-6|.
CASRPSPGRGAEQYF
>TRBV7-9|.
CASSLVGGHEQYF
>TRBV4-3|.
CASSQDGNTEAFF
>TRBV10-1|.
CASSATKPTSTDTQYF
>TRBV4-3|few
CASSQGLVTEAFF
>TRBV5-1|.
CASTTGGGNTGELFF
>TRBV28|.
CASSLAGVPYNEQFF
>TRBV28|.
CASSLLAGGNTGELFF
>TRBV4-2|.
CASSSRGRQETQYF
>TRBV7-6|.
CASSSFPANTEAFF
>TRBV30|.
CASKRGGYYGYTF
>TRBV4-2|.
CASSQSGGRGANVLTF
>TRBV6-1|.
CASSDSQTGGQPQHF
>TRBV4-1|.
CASSQTTGNEQFF
>TRBV28|.
CASTLDREVGQPQHF
>TRBV4-1|.
CASSRQLRPGGKSEVSNQPQHF
>TRBV11-3|.
CASSLRGFGNEAFF
>TRBV7-8|.
CASRKSSGTYEQYF
>TRBV19|.
CASSIDWTSGGYNEQFF
>TRBV10-1|once
CASSEQAEVDQPQHF